Following are 29 T cell receptor beta chains from one sample sequenced in a study of blood T cell repertoires in COVID-19. The repertoire was sequenced with immunoSEQ multiplex PCR; TCRdb's copy has only in-frame clones and lacks some. In the table there are approximately 98,000 clones, about 80% of which are singletons. The specimen sequenced was peripheral blood. These TCRs come from a man between 60 and 75 years old with acute or convalescent COVID-19.

The CDR3 nucleotides are TGCGCCAGCAGTGAGTCCCCTACTAGCACAGATACGCAGTATTTT. Protein sequence: CASSESPTSTDTQYF. The chain combines TRBV10-2 with TRBJ2-3; D remains unclear. The CDR3 is 15 amino acids. Per germline, CDR1 WSHSY and CDR2 SAAADI. The V end was cut by 0 bases, the J end by 0 bases, with 7 bases between.

V is TRBV4-1 and J is TRBJ2-4, with a weak D call TRBD1 (7 bases). The germline CDR1 and CDR2 sequences are MGHRA and YSYEKL. V was shortened by 0 bases and J by 6 bases, with 15 bases between the two germline ends. The CDR3 has 16 amino acids. The DNA for the CDR3 is TGCGCCAGCAGCCAAGAAGCGGGCAGGGGGTTAAACATTCAGTACTTC. Translating it yields CASSQEAGRGLNIQYF.

V usage is TRBV12-5 and J usage is TRBJ1-5; TRBD1 might be the D (5 bases). In germline, CDR1 is LGHNT, CDR2 FRNRAP. The CDR3 runs to 11 residues. Trimming stripped 7 bases from V and 7 bases from J, with 8 bases between. CDR3 sequence reads: CASAREQPQHF. The CDR3, as DNA: TGTGCTAGTGCCAGGGAACAGCCCCAGCATTTT. Full variable domain (missing parts from reference TRBV12-5 and TRBJ1-5): DARVTQTPRHKVTEMGQEVTMRCQPILGHNTVFWYRQTMMQGLELLAYFRNRAPLDDSGMPKDRFSAEMPDATLATLKIQPSEPRDSAVYFCASAREQPQHFGDGTRLSIL.

Only a few counts were recorded for this clone. The rearrangement links TRBV4-1 to TRBJ1-5, with D maybe TRBD1 (5 bases). Germline V gene data show CDR1 as MGHRA and CDR2 as YSYEKL. This CDR3 has 13 amino acids. V was pared by 0 bases and J by 8 bases, with 8 bases between. CDR3 in amino acids: CASSQEGGEPQHF. CDR3 sequence (DNA): TGCGCCAGCAGCCAAGAAGGAGGGGAGCCCCAGCATTTT.

This rearrangement joins TRBV6-5 to TRBJ2-7; 7 bases are a match to TRBD2. CDR3 length: 14 residues. V lost 8 bases, J lost 0 bases, and 7 bases stayed unmatched. Germline V lookup: CDR1 MNHEY, CDR2 SVGAGI. CDR3 residues: CASSRRGSSYEQYF. The DNA for the CDR3 is TGTGCCAGCTCCCGGCGGGGGAGCTCCTACGAGCAGTACTTC.

The chain employs TRBV7-9 and TRBJ2-7, with 9 bases that match TRBD1. Germline trimming cut 8 bases from V and 4 bases from J; bases unmatched to any gene: 6. The CDR3 spans 13 residues. CDR1 is SEHNR and CDR2 is FQNEAQ in the germline V gene (reference sequence). CDR3 bases: TGTGCCAGCCAAGCCGGGACAGGGTACGAGCAGTACGTC. It translates to CASQAGTGYEQYV.

The chain uses TRBV5-5 and TRBJ1-3, with 8 bases that match TRBD1. The trim removed 4 bases at V and 3 bases at J, leaving 6 bases unmatched. Germline V gives CDR1 SGHKS, CDR2 YYEKEE (reference sequence). The CDR3 runs 15 residues. CDR3 loop: CASSLQGENGNTIYF. CDR3 DNA sequence: TGTGCCAGCAGCCTACAGGGGGAAAATGGAAACACCATATATTTT.

This sequence joins TRBV2 and TRBJ1-1; 7 bases map to TRBD1. The germline CDR1 and CDR2 sequences are SNHLY and FYNNEI. Unmatched junction bases numbered 4, after V lost 3 bases and J lost 0 bases. The CDR3 length is 15 residues. Written as DNA, the CDR3 is TGTGCCAGCAGTGAGTACAGGGGAATGAACACTGAAGCTTTCTTT. Translating gives CASSEYRGMNTEAFF.

This clone was found many times. The chain recombines TRBV6-5 with TRBJ1-5; 7 bases are shared with TRBD1. This CDR3 is built from 15 residues. The V and J ends lost 6 bases and 0 bases, in that order; junction bases with no gene match: 5. The V gene's germline CDR1 is MNHEY and CDR2 SVGAGI. DNA for the CDR3: TGTGCCAGCAGACCGGACAGGACTAGCAATCAGCCCCAGCATTTT. It codes for CASRPDRTSNQPQHF.

This sequence joins TRBV5-1 and TRBJ1-1, with no clear D. CDR3 length: 15 amino acids. Trimming removed 5 bases at V and 1 base at J, with 15 bases between. The V gene's germline CDR1 is SGHRS and CDR2 YFSETQ. This CDR3 is CASSPTTVPNTEAFF. The CDR3 DNA reads as TGCGCCAGCAGTCCTACCACCGTTCCGAACACTGAAGCTTTCTTT. The whole variable domain, remainder taken from reference TRBV5-1 and TRBJ1-1, is KAGVTQTPRYLIKTRGQQVTLSCSPISGHRSVSWYQQTPGQGLQFLFEYFSETQRNKGNFPGRFSGRQFSNSRSEMNVSTLELGDSALYLCASSPTTVPNTEAFFGQGTRLTVV.

The chain couples TRBV11-3 to TRBJ2-2; TRBD2 matches 8 bases. This CDR3 has 16 residues. With V trimmed by 5 bases and J by 6 bases, 11 bases remained unmatched. Per germline, CDR1 SGHNT and CDR2 YENEEA. CDR3 in DNA: TGTGCCAGCAGCGTGAGAAAAGCGGGAGTGGCCGGGGAGCTGTTTTTT. Translated: CASSVRKAGVAGELFF.

The genes are TRBV14 and TRBJ1-4; maybe TRBD1 (5 bases). The germline V gene has CDR1 SGHDN and CDR2 FVKESK. CDR3 length: 14 amino acids. V lost 3 bases to trimming and J lost 1 base, with 6 bases between them. CDR3 DNA: TGTGCCAGCAGCCAGGGGGGAACTAATGAAAAACTGTTTTTT. It translates to CASSQGGTNEKLFF.

This clone was counted a few times. The chain recombines TRBV3-1 (or the pseudogene TRBV3-2) with TRBJ1-5; 8 positions agree with TRBD1. Losses at the gene ends were 1 base for V and 0 bases for J; bases not matched to a gene: 2. Per the germline V gene, CDR1 is LGHDT and CDR2 is YNNKEL (reference sequence). This CDR3 contains 16 residues. The chain's CDR3 is CASSQGRGHSNQPQHF. The CDR3 bases are TGTGCCAGCAGCCAAGGCAGGGGGCATAGCAATCAGCCCCAGCATTTT.

This clone was recorded many times. The chain has TRBV5-6 and TRBJ1-1, with D uncertain. Per the germline V gene, CDR1 is SGHDT and CDR2 is YYEEEE. The CDR3 is made up of 11 amino acids. V lost 4 bases, J lost 6 bases, and 7 bases lay in between. In nucleotides, the CDR3 is TGTGCCAGCAGCCGAGAGGCTGAAGCTTTCTTT. Protein: CASSREAEAFF.

This rearrangement joins TRBV5-6 to TRBJ2-5; TRBD1 matches at 10 bases. J lost 5 bases, V lost 4 bases, and 5 bases had no gene match. CDR1 and CDR2 from the germline V gene are SGHDT and YYEEEE. This CDR3 spans 14 amino acids. The CDR3 region has the DNA TGTGCCAGCAGCCAACCGACAGGGGGCGAGACCCAGTACTTC. Its protein product is CASSQPTGGETQYF.

The gene calls are TRBV19 and TRBJ1-3; 8 positions agree with TRBD1. The CDR3 sequence is 16 residues long. Germline V gene sequence: CDR1 LNHDA, CDR2 SQIVND (reference sequence). After removal of 2 bases from V and 3 bases from J, the junction contained 6 bases not matched to a gene. The CDR3 bases are TGTGCCAGTAGTATACAGGGGGCGCAAATTGGAAACACCATATATTTT. Translation gives CASSIQGAQIGNTIYF.

The chain joins TRBV3-1 (or the pseudogene TRBV3-2) to TRBJ1-2, with a weak D call TRBD1 (5 bases). This CDR3 has 13 residues. V was pared by 1 base and J by 4 bases, with 7 bases between. CDR1 is LGHDT and CDR2 is YNNKEL in the germline V gene (reference sequence). In DNA, the CDR3 is TGTGCCAGCAGCCAAGTTACAGGCTATGGCTACACCTTC. Its protein product is CASSQVTGYGYTF.

In this sample, this clone turned up many times. This chain links TRBV27 with TRBJ1-6, with 10 positions matching TRBD1. V trimming: 5 bases; J trimming: 10 bases; junction bases outside the gene matches: 11. CDR3 length: 16 amino acids. The V gene's germline CDR1 is MNHEY and CDR2 SMNVEV (reference sequence). DNA of the CDR3: TGTGCCAGCAGTACCTCAGGGACAGGGGTAGGCTCACCCCTCCACTTT. It yields the protein CASSTSGTGVGSPLHF.

The chain carries TRBV11-3 and TRBJ2-1; 15 bases match TRBD2. V lost 5 bases, J lost 2 bases, and 4 bases stayed unmatched. Germline V CDR1 and CDR2: SGHNT, YENEEA. CDR3 length equals 17 residues. CDR3 sequence: CASSIGTSGRPYNEQFF. CDR3 DNA sequence: TGTGCCAGCAGCATTGGGACTAGCGGGAGGCCCTACAATGAGCAGTTCTTC.

The chain joins TRBV19 to TRBJ2-1; 13 bases fit TRBD2. V trimming: 6 bases; J trimming: 10 bases; junction bases outside the gene matches: 15. This CDR3 region has 17 residues. CDR1 and CDR2 (germline): LNHDA, SQIVND (reference sequence). As DNA, the CDR3 is TGTGCCAGTAGCCCAAGACCGGGACTAGCGGGGACGGGGGAGCAGTTCTTC. It yields the protein CASSPRPGLAGTGEQFF.

The chain combines TRBV3-1 (or the pseudogene TRBV3-2) with TRBJ1-1, with 8 nucleotides matching TRBD1. Germline V gene data show CDR1 as LGHDT and CDR2 as YNNKEL (reference sequence). V lost 1 base and J lost 7; bases outside the gene matches: 17. This CDR3 is 18 amino acids long. CDR3 sequence: CASSQAPLGQGIRSEAFF. The DNA for the CDR3 is TGTGCCAGCAGCCAAGCACCTTTAGGACAGGGAATTAGAAGTGAAGCTTTCTTT.

The V gene is TRBV5-4, the J gene TRBJ1-4; 9 bases agree with TRBD1. Germline loops: CDR1 SGHNT, CDR2 YYREEE (reference sequence). Unmatched junction bases numbered 8, after V lost 0 bases and J lost 5 bases. The CDR3 loop spans 17 amino acids. The CDR3 here is CASSLAPPGQGNEKLFF. CDR3 sequence (DNA): TGTGCCAGCAGCTTGGCCCCCCCGGGACAGGGAAATGAAAAACTGTTTTTT.

The chain recombines TRBV11-2 with TRBJ2-7, with D perhaps TRBD2 (6 bases). CDR1 SGHAT and CDR2 FQNNGV come from the germline V gene. The length of the CDR3 is 15 residues. V shed 3 bases and J shed 6 bases, with 18 bases lying between them. The CDR3, as DNA: TGTGCCAGCAGCTTGTCCCGGGAGAGAATACGCGAGCAGTACGTC. As protein: CASSLSRERIREQYV.

The CDR3 protein is CASSLAGWETQYF. The CDR3 nucleotides are TGTGCCAGCAGCTTGGCAGGGTGGGAGACCCAGTACTTC. The chain links TRBV5-4 to TRBJ2-5; D might be TRBD1 (5 bases). The CDR3 spans 13 residues. In germline, CDR1 is SGHNT, CDR2 YYREEE (reference sequence). Between the trimmed V and J ends, which lost 0 bases and 5 bases, there was a span of 8 bases.

The rearrangement joins TRBV27 to TRBJ1-5, with TRBD1 matching over 7 bases. J gave up 7 bases and V 6 bases, and 9 bases lay outside the gene matches. From germline, CDR1 is MNHEY and CDR2 SMNVEV (reference sequence). The CDR3 consists of 14 residues. The CDR3 sequence is CASSPKGAGQPQHF. The CDR3 DNA reads TGTGCCAGCAGCCCAAAGGGGGCAGGGCAGCCCCAGCATTTT.

This clone occurred a few times. V gene TRBV11-3 combines with J gene TRBJ1-6; D may be TRBD1 (6 bases). Germline V CDR1 and CDR2: SGHNT, YENEEA. The CDR3 extends over 15 amino acids. V lost 5 bases and J lost 9, with 17 bases in between. Here the CDR3 reads CASSPQAEGGSPLHF. For the CDR3, the DNA is TGTGCCAGCAGCCCACAGGCTGAAGGGGGTTCACCCCTCCACTTT.

The V and J genes are TRBV27 and TRBJ2-7; D remains unclear. V was cut by 2 bases and J by 5 bases, with 13 bases left in between. CDR3 length: 14 residues. Per germline, CDR1 MNHEY and CDR2 SMNVEV (reference sequence). The CDR3 region has the DNA TGTGCCAGCAGTTTAAAGCACTACATCGACGAGCAGTACTTC. Residues: CASSLKHYIDEQYF.

V is TRBV2 and J is TRBJ2-5, with unresolved D. This CDR3 contains 12 residues. Trimming removed 4 bases from V and 1 base from J, with 4 bases in between. Germline V CDR1 and CDR2: SNHLY, FYNNEI. The DNA for the CDR3 is TGTGCCAGCAGTGTCGGCCAAGAGACCCAGTACTTC. Translation: CASSVGQETQYF.

CDR3 in DNA: TGTGCCAGCAGTCAGGACAGGGATGGAGGCTACACCTTC. This translates into CASSQDRDGGYTF. This chain uses TRBV5-4 with TRBJ1-2; 8 nucleotides align to TRBD1. Germline CDR1 is SGHNT and CDR2 is YYREEE (reference sequence). Trimming at V came to 5 bases and at J to 8 bases, leaving 8 bases not matched to a gene. The CDR3 consists of 13 residues.